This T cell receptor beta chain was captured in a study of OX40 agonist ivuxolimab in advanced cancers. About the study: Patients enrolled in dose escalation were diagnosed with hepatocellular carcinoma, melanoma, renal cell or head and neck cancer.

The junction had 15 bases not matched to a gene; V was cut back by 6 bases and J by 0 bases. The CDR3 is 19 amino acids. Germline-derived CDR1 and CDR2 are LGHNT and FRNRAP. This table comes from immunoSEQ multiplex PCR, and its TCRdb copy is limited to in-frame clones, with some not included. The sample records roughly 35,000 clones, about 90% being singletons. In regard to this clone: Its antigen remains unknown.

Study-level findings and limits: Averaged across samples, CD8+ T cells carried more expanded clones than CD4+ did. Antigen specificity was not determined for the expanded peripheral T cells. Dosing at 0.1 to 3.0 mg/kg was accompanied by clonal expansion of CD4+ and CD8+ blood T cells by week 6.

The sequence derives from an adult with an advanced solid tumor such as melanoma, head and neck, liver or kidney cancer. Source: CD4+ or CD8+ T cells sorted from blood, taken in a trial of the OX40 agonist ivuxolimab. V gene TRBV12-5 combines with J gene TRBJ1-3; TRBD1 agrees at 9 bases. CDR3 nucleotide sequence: TGTGCTAGTGGCCACGGGACAGGGAACAACCCACTCTCTGGAAACACCATATATTTT. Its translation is CASGHGTGNNPLSGNTIYF.